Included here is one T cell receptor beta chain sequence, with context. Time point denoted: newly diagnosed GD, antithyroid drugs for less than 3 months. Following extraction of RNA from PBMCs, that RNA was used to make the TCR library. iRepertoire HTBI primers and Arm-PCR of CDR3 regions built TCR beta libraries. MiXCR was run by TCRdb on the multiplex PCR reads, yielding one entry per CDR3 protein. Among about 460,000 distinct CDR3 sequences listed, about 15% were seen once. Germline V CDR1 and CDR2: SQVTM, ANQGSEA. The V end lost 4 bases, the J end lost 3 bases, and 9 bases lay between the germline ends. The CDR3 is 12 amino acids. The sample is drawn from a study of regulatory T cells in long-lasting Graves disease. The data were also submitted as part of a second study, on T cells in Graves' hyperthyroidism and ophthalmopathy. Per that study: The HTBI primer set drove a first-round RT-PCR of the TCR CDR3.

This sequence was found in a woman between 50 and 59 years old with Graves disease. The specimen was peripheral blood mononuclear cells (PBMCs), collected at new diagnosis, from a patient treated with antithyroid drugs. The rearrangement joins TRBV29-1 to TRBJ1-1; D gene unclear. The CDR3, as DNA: TGCAGCGTTGTTGGGGATCACACTGAAGCTTTCTTT. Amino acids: CSVVGDHTEAFF.